Sequencing of this T cell receptor beta chain was carried out in a study of T cell responses to AZD1222 COVID-19 vaccine. Sequenced by immunoSEQ multiplex PCR; TCRdb stores in-frame clones only, minus some. The sample lists around 130,000 clones; roughly 86% were seen once. This clone was seen a single time. Antigen unknown. General observations from the study: No day 14 peak samples; only post-peak repertoires were characterized. Spike-wide vaccine-associated CD4 TCRs dominated at 160-218 and 743-854. Baseline testing showed seropositivity in only a handful of AZD1222 recipients.

Trimming removed 3 bases from V and 4 bases from J; junction bases left unmatched: 7. This CDR3 is built from 16 residues. Germline assignment: CDR1 ENHRY and CDR2 SYGVKD. The receptor was isolated from an adult who received the AZD1222 COVID-19 vaccine. The starting material was peripheral blood, obtained 28 days after the second AZD1222 dose. The chain uses TRBV10-3 and TRBJ2-1; 9 bases line up with TRBD2. The CDR3 reads CAISDQAGGVYNEQFF. The CDR3 DNA reads as TGTGCCATCAGTGATCAAGCGGGGGGTGTATACAATGAGCAGTTCTTC.